This TCR beta chain emerged from a study of T-cell memory formation after mild COVID-19. Study-wide background: TCR clusters were mostly confined to one donor each. Study findings and constraints: CM and EM subsets held most contracting CD4+ clones; EMRA held CD8+ ones. Still unconfirmed is whether the second-wave clones peaking on day 37 recognized SARS-CoV-2.

This clonotype was picked up a small number of times. Its target is unknown. UMIs and sample barcodes were carried by the TCR alpha and TCR beta cDNA libraries that 5'RACE produced using constant-segment primers. MiXCR was run by TCRdb on the 5' RACE reads, yielding one entry per CDR3 protein. The data contain 550,000 to 600,000 distinct CDR3 sequences, 15% to 20% of them singletons. This CDR3 spans 16 amino acids. Germline V gene lookup returns CDR1 SGHTA and CDR2 FQGTGA. V lost 2 bases to trimming and J lost 2 bases; unmatched junction nucleotides: 5. The sample comprised PBMCs or a T cell subset sorted from them (not recorded which). V is TRBV7-3 and J is TRBJ2-3, with TRBD2 matching 9 bases. The clonotype comes from an adult woman who had mild COVID-19 (a few samples of this study predate the infection). Cell type and time point are not known. CDR3 DNA: TGTGCCAGCAGCTTATACGGCGGGAGGGCCACAGATACGCAGTATTTT. Protein: CASSLYGGRATDTQYF.